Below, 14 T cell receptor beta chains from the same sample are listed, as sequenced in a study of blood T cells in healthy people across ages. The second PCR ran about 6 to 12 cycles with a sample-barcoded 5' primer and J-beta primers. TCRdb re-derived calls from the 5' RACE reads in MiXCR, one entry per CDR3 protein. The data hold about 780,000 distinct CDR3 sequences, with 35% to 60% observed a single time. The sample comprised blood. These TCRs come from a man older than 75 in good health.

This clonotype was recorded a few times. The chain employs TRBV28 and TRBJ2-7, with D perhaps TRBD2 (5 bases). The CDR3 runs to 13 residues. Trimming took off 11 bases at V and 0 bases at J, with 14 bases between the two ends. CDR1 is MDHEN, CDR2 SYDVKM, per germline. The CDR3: CAGGRRDSYEQYF. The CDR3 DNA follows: TGTGCCGGTGGGAGAAGGGACTCCTACGAGCAGTACTTC.

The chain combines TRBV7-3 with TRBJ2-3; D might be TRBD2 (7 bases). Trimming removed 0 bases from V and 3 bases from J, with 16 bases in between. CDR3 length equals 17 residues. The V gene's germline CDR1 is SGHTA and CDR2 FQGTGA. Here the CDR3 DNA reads TGTGCCAGCAGCTTAACGGGAGGGCCAGGGGATACAGATACGCAGTATTTT. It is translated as CASSLTGGPGDTDTQYF.

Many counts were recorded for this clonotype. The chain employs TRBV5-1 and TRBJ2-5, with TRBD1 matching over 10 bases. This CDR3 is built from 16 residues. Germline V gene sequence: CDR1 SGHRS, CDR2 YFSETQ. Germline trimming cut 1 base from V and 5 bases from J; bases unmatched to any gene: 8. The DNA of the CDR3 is TGCGCCAGCAGCTTGCAGACAGGGGGCGGGTCGGAGACCCAGTACTTC. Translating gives CASSLQTGGGSETQYF.

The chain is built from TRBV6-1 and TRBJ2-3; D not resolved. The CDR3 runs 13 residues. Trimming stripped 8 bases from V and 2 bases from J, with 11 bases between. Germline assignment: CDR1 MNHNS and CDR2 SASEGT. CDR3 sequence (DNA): TGTGCCAGCGAGACCAGCGCCACAGATACGCAGTATTTT. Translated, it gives CASETSATDTQYF.

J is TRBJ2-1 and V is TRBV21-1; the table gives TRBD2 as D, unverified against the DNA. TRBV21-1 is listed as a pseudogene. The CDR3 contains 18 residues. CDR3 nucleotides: TGTGCCAGCAGCAAAGAGGGACTAGCGGGGGTGGGATACAATGAGCAGTTCTTC. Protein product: CASSKEGLAGVGYNEQFF.

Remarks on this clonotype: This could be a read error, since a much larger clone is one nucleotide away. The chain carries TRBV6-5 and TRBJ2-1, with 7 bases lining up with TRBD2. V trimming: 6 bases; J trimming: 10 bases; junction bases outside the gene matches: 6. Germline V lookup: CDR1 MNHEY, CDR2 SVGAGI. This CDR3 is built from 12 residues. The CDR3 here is CASRSRGEEQFF. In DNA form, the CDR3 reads TGTGCCAGCAGAAGCCGGGGGGAGGAGCAGTTCTTC.

CDR3 sequence reads: CASSRGQIDEQYF. The CDR3 nucleotides read TGTGCCAGCTCACGCGGACAGATTGACGAGCAGTACTTC. The chain recombines TRBV18 with TRBJ2-5; tentatively, D is TRBD1 (6 bases). The J call may be incorrect, as the DNA end agrees better with TRBJ2-7. The CDR3 loop spans 13 amino acids. Germline CDR1 KGHSH, CDR2 LQKENI.

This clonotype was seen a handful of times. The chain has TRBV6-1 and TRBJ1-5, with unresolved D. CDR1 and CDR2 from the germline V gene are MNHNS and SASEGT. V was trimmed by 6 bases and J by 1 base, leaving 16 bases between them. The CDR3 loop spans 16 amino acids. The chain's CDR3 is CASSGLTGYSNQPQHF. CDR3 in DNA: TGTGCCAGCAGCGGATTGACTGGGTACAGCAATCAGCCCCAGCATTTT.

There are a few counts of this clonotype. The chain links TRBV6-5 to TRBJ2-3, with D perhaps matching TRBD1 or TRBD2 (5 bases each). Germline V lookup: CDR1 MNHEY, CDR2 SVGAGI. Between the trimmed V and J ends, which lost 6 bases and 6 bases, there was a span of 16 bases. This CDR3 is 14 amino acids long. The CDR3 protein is CASSDGAIGDTQYF. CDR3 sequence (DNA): TGTGCCAGCAGCGACGGGGCAATTGGGGATACGCAGTATTTT.

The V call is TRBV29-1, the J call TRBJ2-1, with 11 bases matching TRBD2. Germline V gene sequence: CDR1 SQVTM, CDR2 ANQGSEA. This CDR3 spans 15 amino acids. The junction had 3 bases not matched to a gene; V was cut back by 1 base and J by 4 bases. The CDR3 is CSVEGTSGGYNEQFF. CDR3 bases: TGCAGCGTTGAAGGAACTAGCGGGGGTTACAATGAGCAGTTCTTC.

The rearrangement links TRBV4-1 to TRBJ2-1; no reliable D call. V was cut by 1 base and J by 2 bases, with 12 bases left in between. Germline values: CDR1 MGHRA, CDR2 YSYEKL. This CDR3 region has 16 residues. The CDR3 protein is CASSQVDLIAYNEQFF. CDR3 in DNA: TGCGCCAGCAGCCAAGTTGACTTGATCGCCTACAATGAGCAGTTCTTC.

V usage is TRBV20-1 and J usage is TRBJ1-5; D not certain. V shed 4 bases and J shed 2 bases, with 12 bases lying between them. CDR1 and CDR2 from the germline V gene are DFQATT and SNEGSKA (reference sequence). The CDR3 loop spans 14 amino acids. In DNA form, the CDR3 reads TGCAGTGCTATCCCAGGAATGGGCAATCAGCCCCAGCATTTT. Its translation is CSAIPGMGNQPQHF.

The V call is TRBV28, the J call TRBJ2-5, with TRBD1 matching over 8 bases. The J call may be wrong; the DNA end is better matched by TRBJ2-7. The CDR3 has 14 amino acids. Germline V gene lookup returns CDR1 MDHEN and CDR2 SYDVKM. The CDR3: CASSLWDRAYEQYF. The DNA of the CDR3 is TGTGCCAGCAGTTTATGGGACAGGGCCTACGAGCAGTACTTC.

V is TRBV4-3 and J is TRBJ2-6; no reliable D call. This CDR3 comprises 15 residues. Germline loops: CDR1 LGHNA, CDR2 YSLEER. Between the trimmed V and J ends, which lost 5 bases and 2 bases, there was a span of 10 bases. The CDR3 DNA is TGCGCCAGCAGCGCTATTTTACCTGGGGCCAACGTCCTGACTTTC. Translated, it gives CASSAILPGANVLTF.